This record looks at one T cell receptor (beta chain) sequence and its context. Its antigen is not identified. These data are taken from a study of shared clonotypes between healthy human individuals. Across the whole study: Aged 18 to 49, the donors were a couple of women and three men. Whole-study results and caveats: Few donors restricted represented genetic and exposure-history diversity.

Profiled with immunoSEQ multiplex PCR; TCRdb holds only in-frame clones, not every one. The sample records about 490,000 clones, around 80% being singletons. The source material was PBMCs. The sequence was collected from a woman in her thirties or forties in good health. Some clones in this sample may be carry-over from other donors' samples.

CDR3 residues: CASALDSFQPQHF. The CDR3 DNA reads as TGTGCCAGCGCCTTGGACAGTTTTCAGCCCCAGCATTTT. The rearrangement uses TRBV9 and TRBJ1-5, with D maybe TRBD1 (6 bases). The CDR3 covers 13 residues. CDR1 and CDR2 (germline): SGDLS, YYNGEE. The ends were cut back, 7 bases at V and 6 bases at J, with 14 bases in the middle.